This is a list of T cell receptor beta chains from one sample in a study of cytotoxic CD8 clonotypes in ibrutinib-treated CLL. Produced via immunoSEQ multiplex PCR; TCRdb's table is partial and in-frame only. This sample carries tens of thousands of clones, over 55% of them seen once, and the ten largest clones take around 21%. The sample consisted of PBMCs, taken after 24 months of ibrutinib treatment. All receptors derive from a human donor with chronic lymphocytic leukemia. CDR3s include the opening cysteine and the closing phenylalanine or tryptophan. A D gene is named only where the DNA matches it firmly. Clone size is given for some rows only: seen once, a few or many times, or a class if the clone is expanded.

CASSLVLGDRPYEQYF,TGCGCCAGCAGCTTGGTTTTAGGCGATAGGCCCTACGAGCAGTACTTC,few,.,TRBJ2-7,TRBV5-1
CASSLDDYGYTF,TGTGCCAGCAGCTTAGATGACTATGGCTACACCTTC,.,.,TRBJ1-2,TRBV7-8
CASSFGSAEKLFF,TGTGCCAGCAGCTTCGGGTCGGCAGAAAAACTGTTTTTT,.,.,TRBJ1-4,TRBV7-2
CASFRTGVSEQFF,TGTGCTAGTTTCCGGACAGGGGTCAGTGAGCAGTTCTTC,few,TRBD1,TRBJ2-1,TRBV12-5
CSVVGRSGNTIYF,TGCAGCGTGGTCGGGCGCTCTGGAAACACCATATATTTT,.,.,TRBJ1-3,TRBV29-1
CASSVWGEAFF,TGTGCCAGCAGTGTTTGGGGTGAAGCTTTCTTT,.,.,TRBJ1-1,TRBV2
CASSLVFPGGSPLHF,TGTGCCAGCAGCTTAGTTTTTCCGGGGGGTTCACCCCTCCACTTT,.,.,TRBJ1-6,TRBV11-2
CASSSRTGGYEQYF,TGTGCCAGCAGCTCACGGACAGGGGGCTACGAGCAGTACTTC,.,TRBD1,TRBJ2-7,TRBV11-1
CASTRPLAGGNLEQFF,TGTGCCAGCACCCGCCCACTAGCGGGGGGGAATTTGGAGCAGTTCTTC,.,TRBD2,TRBJ2-1,TRBV28
CASSVAGWIGTDTQYF,TGTGCCAGCAGCGTAGCGGGCTGGATAGGGACAGATACGCAGTATTTT,.,.,TRBJ2-3,TRBV9
CASSEGTAYYGYTF,TGTGCCAGCAGTGAGGGGACCGCCTACTATGGCTACACCTTC,.,.,TRBJ1-2,TRBV6-1
CASSPGQGAVF,TGTGCCAGCAGCCCGGGACAGGGGGCTGTATTT,few,TRBD1,TRBJ1-1,TRBV14
CASSPTLGRVAGNTIYF,TGTGCCAGCAGCCCCACACTAGGGAGGGTCGCTGGAAACACCATATATTTT,once,.,TRBJ1-3,TRBV13
CASSVGGGGSIYEQYF,TGTGCCAGCAGCGTAGGAGGGGGCGGGAGTATCTACGAGCAGTACTTC,few,.,TRBJ2-7,TRBV9
CASPRPGAGELFF,TGTGCCAGTCCCAGGCCTGGGGCCGGGGAGCTGTTTTTT,.,.,TRBJ2-2,TRBV19
CASSILGAQETQYF,TGTGCCAGCAGTATCTTGGGGGCACAAGAGACCCAGTACTTC,.,.,TRBJ2-5,TRBV7-9
CASSLGLNSYEQYF,TGTGCCAGCAGCTTAGGGCTCAACAGCTACGAGCAGTACTTC,.,.,TRBJ2-7,TRBV7-6
CASSLVWQPGDIQYF,TGCGCCAGCAGCTTGGTTTGGCAGCCGGGGGACATTCAGTACTTC,few,.,TRBJ2-4,TRBV5-1
CATNRFTGANVLTF,TGTGCCACCAACAGGTTCACTGGGGCCAACGTCCTGACTTTC,.,.,TRBJ2-6,TRBV28
CASTPRQTHGYTF,TGTGCCAGCACCCCGCGACAAACCCATGGCTACACCTTC,few,.,TRBJ1-2,TRBV28
CASSPDGRKADTQYF,TGTGCCAGCTCACCAGACGGGAGGAAGGCAGATACGCAGTATTTT,.,TRBD2,TRBJ2-3,TRBV18
CASSEGTQGITGELFF,TGTGCCAGCAGTGAAGGGACGCAGGGGATCACCGGGGAGCTGTTTTTT,.,.,TRBJ2-2,TRBV6-1
CSARGYNEQFF,TGCAGTGCTAGGGGGTACAATGAGCAGTTCTTC,.,.,TRBJ2-1,TRBV20-1
CASSNRDYADTQYF,TGTGCCAGCAGTAACCGGGACTACGCAGATACGCAGTATTTT,.,TRBD2,TRBJ2-3,TRBV6-5
CASSYRVNSYNEQFF,TGCGCCAGCAGCTACAGGGTAAATTCCTACAATGAGCAGTTCTTC,.,.,TRBJ2-1,TRBV5-1
CASSLTPGLAGETQYF,TGTGCCAGCAGCCTAACCCCCGGACTAGCGGGGGAGACCCAGTACTTC,.,TRBD2,TRBJ2-5,TRBV11-1
CASSPLAGGTHGEQFF,TGTGCCAGCAGCCCCCTGGCGGGAGGGACCCACGGTGAGCAGTTCTTC,.,TRBD2,TRBJ2-1,TRBV7-8
CASSLFHSPAGAFF,TGTGCCAGCAGCTTATTTCACAGCCCAGCCGGCGCTTTCTTT,once,.,TRBJ1-1,TRBV7-9
CASNLDTGHGYTF,TGTGCCAGCAATCTTGACACAGGGCATGGCTACACCTTC,.,.,TRBJ1-2,TRBV6-1
CASGGHQEKLFF,TGTGCCAGCGGTGGACACCAAGAAAAACTGTTTTTT,.,.,TRBJ1-4,TRBV7-9
CASSVVPYNSPLHF,TGTGCCAGCAGCGTAGTACCGTATAATTCACCCCTCCACTTT,.,.,TRBJ1-6,TRBV9
CASSLLLDEQFF,TGTGCCAGCAGTCTCCTTTTGGATGAGCAGTTCTTC,few,.,TRBJ2-1,TRBV28
CASSQVEGAKQETQYF,TGCGCCAGCAGCCAAGTTGAGGGGGCGAAACAAGAGACCCAGTACTTC,.,TRBD1,TRBJ2-5,TRBV4-1
CASSLGVFLVGELFF,TGTGCCAGCAGCCTGGGGGTCTTCCTTGTAGGGGAGCTGTTTTTT,.,.,TRBJ2-2,TRBV5-6
CSVWDVEAFF,TGCAGCGTCTGGGACGTCGAAGCTTTCTTT,.,.,TRBJ1-1,TRBV29-1
CASSNILNTEAFF,TGCGCCAGCAGTAACATTCTGAACACTGAAGCTTTCTTT,.,.,TRBJ1-1,TRBV5-1
CASSQDWGEDYEQYF,TGTGCCAGCAGCCAAGATTGGGGTGAAGACTACGAGCAGTACTTC,few,.,TRBJ2-7,TRBV4-2
CASSSQTEYGYTF,TGTGCCAGCAGCTCACAAACAGAGTATGGCTACACCTTC,once,.,TRBJ1-2,TRBV7-8
CASSKGVSRGEGQPQHF,TGTGCCAGCAGCAAAGGGGTTTCGAGGGGGGAAGGTCAGCCCCAGCATTTT,few,.,TRBJ1-5,TRBV21-1
CACPGTAEKLFF,TGTGCCTGCCCCGGGACCGCTGAAAAACTGTTTTTT,few,.,TRBJ1-4,TRBV30
CASSPSTPFGRAADTQYF,TGCGCCAGCAGTCCAAGTACCCCTTTCGGGAGGGCAGCAGATACGCAGTATTTT,.,TRBD2,TRBJ2-3,TRBV4-1
CSANRGAQYF,TGCAGTGCCAATAGGGGGGCCCAGTACTTC,.,.,TRBJ2-5,TRBV20-1
CASSAIDRGEQFF,TGTGCCAGCAGTGCGATAGACAGGGGAGAGCAGTTCTTC,many,TRBD1,TRBJ2-1,TRBV6-1
CASSLLGQGGHEQFF,TGTGCCAGCAGCTTGCTGGGACAGGGAGGGCATGAGCAGTTCTTC,few,TRBD1,TRBJ2-1,TRBV5-5